Sequencing of this T cell receptor (beta chain) was carried out in a study of T-cell reconstitution after alpha-beta-depleted transplantation in children. Findings and caveats of the study: Some patients' high day-60 TCRbeta diversity was attributed to recipient cells surviving conditioning. Reportedly, roughly two months post-transplant, alpha-beta T cells arose from several hundred expanded graft clones. Fresh T-cell production supplied most of the T-cell counts and diversity seen one year after transplant.

This clonotype was observed many times. No antigen is known for it. V shed 5 bases, J shed 6 bases, and the junction held 7 bases outside the gene matches. This CDR3 comprises 14 residues. Germline V gene sequence: CDR1 SEHNR, CDR2 FQNEAQ (reference sequence). Unique molecular identifiers were incorporated when the TCRbeta library was constructed. TCRdb itself ran the PCR reads through MiXCR, one entry per CDR3 protein. The profile shows 7,000 to 9,500 distinct CDR3 sequences, approximately 12% of them singletons. This receptor was identified in a patient aged 2-15 years who had a stem cell transplant for inherited bone marrow failure, so the T cells may come from the graft donor. Sequenced material: PBMCs, mostly from graft donor cells, taken 60 days after TCRalphabeta/CD19-depleted stem cell transplant. The gene calls are TRBV7-9 and TRBJ2-4, with TRBD1 matching 7 bases. As DNA, the CDR3 is TGTGCCAGCAGCCCCAGACAGGGCGGAAACATTCAGTACTTC. Translating it yields CASSPRQGGNIQYF.